This is a list of T cell receptor beta chains from one sample in a study of blood T cell repertoires in COVID-19. Clones were sequenced by immunoSEQ multiplex PCR, and TCRdb holds only the in-frame ones, with some missing. The repertoire holds about 300,000 clones, roughly 90% seen once, with 1.8% in the top ten. Sequenced sample: peripheral blood. These receptors all stem from a woman aged 25 to 39 with COVID-19, enrolled during active disease. Both conserved end residues are part of each CDR3. D genes are given only for firm matches. A row's size may be missing; if present it is once, few, many or a size class.

cdr3_aa cdr3_nt j_call clone_size v_call d_call
CASRSDRDNEKLFF TGCGCCAGCAGATCGGACAGAGATAATGAAAAACTGTTTTTT TRBJ1-4 NA TRBV5-1 NA
CATSDDREVEAFF TGTGCCACCAGTGATGACCGGGAGGTTGAAGCTTTCTTT TRBJ1-1 NA TRBV24-1 NA
CATSPTGLPSRYEQYF TGTGCCACCAGCCCGACAGGACTCCCTTCCCGATACGAGCAGTACTTC TRBJ2-7 NA TRBV24-1 NA
CASSNRASYGYTF TGTGCCAGCAGTAACAGGGCCAGCTATGGCTACACCTTC TRBJ1-2 NA TRBV2 NA
CAWASFGLGNTIYF TGTGCCTGGGCCTCATTTGGGCTAGGAAACACCATATATTTT TRBJ1-3 NA TRBV30 NA
CASSEPAGTGPRYGYTF TGTGCCAGCAGTGAACCGGCCGGGACAGGGCCGAGGTATGGCTACACCTTC TRBJ1-2 NA TRBV25-1 TRBD1
CASSSLAGGLEQYF TGTGCCAGCAGCTCCTTAGCGGGGGGGCTGGAGCAGTACTTC TRBJ2-7 few TRBV11-2 TRBD2
CASSWGLAGDQETQYF TGTGCCAGCAGTTGGGGACTAGCGGGGGACCAAGAGACCCAGTACTTC TRBJ2-5 NA TRBV28 TRBD2
CASKREGATNEKLFF TGCGCCAGCAAACGAGAGGGGGCAACTAATGAAAAACTGTTTTTT TRBJ1-4 once TRBV10-2 NA
CASSLAQGGQGKAFF TGTGCCAGCAGCTTAGCGCAGGGGGGACAGGGAAAAGCTTTCTTT TRBJ1-1 NA TRBV7-9 TRBD1
CAISDLRRGTDTQYF TGTGCCATCAGTGATCTGAGACGGGGCACAGATACGCAGTATTTT TRBJ2-3 NA TRBV10-3 NA
CASSQKLPGGDTQYF TGTGCCAGCAGCCAGAAACTCCCCGGGGGGGATACGCAGTATTTT TRBJ2-3 NA TRBV3-1/TRBV3-2 TRBD2
CASSLTGFNQPQHF TGCGCCAGCAGCCTGACAGGGTTCAATCAGCCCCAGCATTTT TRBJ1-5 NA TRBV5-1 TRBD1
CASSLALGDGNQPQHF TGTGCCAGCAGCTTAGCGCTCGGGGATGGCAATCAGCCCCAGCATTTT TRBJ1-5 NA TRBV7-6 NA
CASSVGTDRVRSPLHF TGCGCCAGCAGCGTGGGAACGGACAGGGTGCGGTCACCCCTCCACTTT TRBJ1-6 NA TRBV5-1 TRBD1
CASSPRLAAYNEQFF TGTGCCAGCAGCCCCCGACTAGCGGCCTACAATGAGCAGTTCTTC TRBJ2-1 NA TRBV7-2 TRBD2
CASSAPETGLAEAFF TGCGCCAGCAGCGCTCCCGAGACAGGGCTCGCTGAAGCTTTCTTT TRBJ1-1 NA TRBV4-3 TRBD1
CASSLSSNTEAFF TGCGCCAGCAGCCTATCGTCGAACACTGAAGCTTTCTTT TRBJ1-1 NA TRBV5-1 NA
CASSLVGGAYNEQFF TGTGCCAGCAGCTTAGTAGGCGGGGCCTACAATGAGCAGTTCTTC TRBJ2-1 NA TRBV7-3 NA
CASSSRQGAGWTQYF TGTGCCAGCAGCTCACGACAGGGGGCGGGGTGGACCCAGTACTTC TRBJ2-5 NA TRBV7-9 TRBD1
CASSNGGYTF TGTGCCAGTAGTAACGGTGGCTACACCTTC TRBJ1-2 NA TRBV19 NA
CASSLGSPAAGSGNTIYF TGCGCCAGCAGCCTGGGGTCCCCGGCGGCTGGCTCTGGAAACACCATATATTTT TRBJ1-3 NA TRBV5-1 NA
CASSRVSNQPQHF TGTGCCAGCAGTCGGGTTAGCAATCAGCCCCAGCATTTT TRBJ1-5 NA TRBV27 NA
CASSPQGISGNTIYF TGTGCCAGCTCCCCACAGGGGATTTCTGGAAACACCATATATTTT TRBJ1-3 once TRBV18 TRBD1
CSVDTGASGGYTF TGCAGCGTTGATACAGGGGCGTCGGGGGGCTACACCTTC TRBJ1-2 NA TRBV29-1 TRBD1
CSARRGGLQYF TGCAGTGCTAGGAGGGGGGGGCTTCAGTACTTC TRBJ2-4 once TRBV20-1 NA
CASSPGQGGNTIYF TGCGCCAGCAGCCCAGGACAGGGAGGAAACACCATATATTTT TRBJ1-3 NA TRBV4-1 TRBD1
CASTSSGRGLQTNNEQFF TGTGCCAGCACCTCCTCTGGCAGGGGCCTCCAAACAAACAATGAGCAGTTCTTC TRBJ2-1 NA TRBV7-9 NA
CASRGQLAGAYEQYF TGTGCCAGCAGAGGTCAACTAGCGGGGGCCTACGAGCAGTACTTC TRBJ2-7 NA TRBV4-2 TRBD2
CASSMSGPSTEAFF TGTGCCAGTAGTATGTCAGGGCCCTCCACTGAAGCTTTCTTT TRBJ1-1 once TRBV19 NA
CASSRTGTVYEQYF TGTGCCAGCAGCCGGACAGGGACTGTGTACGAGCAGTACTTC TRBJ2-7 NA TRBV7-9 TRBD1
CATSRDNDRTNQPQHF TGTGCCACCAGCAGAGATAACGACAGAACTAATCAGCCCCAGCATTTT TRBJ1-5 NA TRBV15 NA
CASSSHYEQYF TGCGCCAGCAGCTCACACTACGAGCAGTACTTC TRBJ2-7 NA TRBV5-1 NA
CASSGQGAGYGYTF TGTGCCAGCAGCGGACAGGGGGCAGGGTATGGCTACACCTTC TRBJ1-2 NA TRBV9 TRBD1
CASSTGWFYEQYF TGTGCCAGCAGTACAGGGTGGTTTTACGAGCAGTACTTC TRBJ2-7 NA TRBV6-2/TRBV6-3 NA
CASSPGAGTHYGYTF TGTGCCAGCTCACCGGGTGCGGGGACTCATTATGGCTACACCTTC TRBJ1-2 NA TRBV18 NA
CASSIEVIPFRQPQHF TGTGCCAGTAGTATTGAGGTGATACCGTTTAGACAGCCCCAGCATTTT TRBJ1-5 NA TRBV19 NA
CASSYSQGNTEAFF TGTGCCAGCAGCTATTCACAGGGGAACACTGAAGCTTTCTTT TRBJ1-1 NA TRBV11-3 NA
CASSLTRGTGEQYF TGTGCCAGCAGCTTAACCAGGGGAACAGGCGAGCAGTACTTC TRBJ2-7 NA TRBV7-2 NA
CASSLGGGQPQHF TGTGCCAGCAGCCTGGGAGGTGGGCAGCCCCAGCATTTT TRBJ1-5 NA TRBV11-2 NA